One sample yielded the 9 T cell receptor beta chains listed below, sequenced in a study of blood T cell repertoires in COVID-19 (dated by TCRdb to 2018 to 2020). Library preparation used the immunoSEQ multiplex PCR assay. Not all clones reach the TCRdb copy of this immuneACCESS table, which keeps in-frame sequences only. Checked studies attribute under half of the gap to unresolved V genes and leave the rest unexplained. This sample is represented by about 200,000 clones; about 83% of them were singletons. Under 4% of the sample lies in the top ten. The sequenced sample consisted of PBMCs or T cells enriched from blood (not recorded which). All receptors come from a woman aged 25 to 45 who had been exposed to COVID-19.

The rearrangement links TRBV7-3 to TRBJ1-1; no firm D call. Trimming took off 1 base at V and 3 bases at J, with 6 bases between the two ends. CDR1 and CDR2 from the germline V gene are SGHTA and FQGTGA. The CDR3 totals 13 residues. CDR3 in amino acids: CASSLSRDTEAFF. The CDR3 DNA follows: TGTGCCAGCAGCTTAAGTCGGGACACTGAAGCTTTCTTT. Using reference TRBV7-3 and TRBJ1-1 for the parts outside the CDR3, the full variable domain is GAGVSQTPSNKVTEKGKYVELRCDPISGHTALYWYRQSLGQGPEFLIYFQGTGAADDSGLPNDRFFAVRPEGSVSTLKIQRTERGDSAVYLCASSLSRDTEAFFGQGTRLTVV.

The chain couples TRBV6-5 to TRBJ1-5; tentatively, D is TRBD1 (5 bases). The length of the CDR3 is 14 residues. The germline V gene encodes CDR1 MNHEY and CDR2 SVGAGI. Trimming removed 4 bases from V and 4 bases from J, with 11 bases in between. CDR3 sequence (DNA): TGTGCCAGCAGTTTCGGACACCTAAATCAGCCCCAGCATTTT. Protein: CASSFGHLNQPQHF.

V is TRBV30 and J is TRBJ1-3, with D possibly matching TRBD1 (6 bases). Germline V CDR1 and CDR2: GTSNPN, SVGIG (reference sequence). This CDR3 comprises 15 residues. Trimming took 3 bases from V and 6 from J, leaving 18 bases between them. CDR3 sequence reads: CAWSRDTFLVNTIYF. Written as DNA, the CDR3 is TGTGCCTGGAGCCGGGACACATTTCTCGTAAACACCATATATTTT.

This chain connects TRBV19 to TRBJ1-5; tentative D call: TRBD1 (6 bases). Trimming cost V 6 bases and J 3 bases, with 18 bases left between them. The germline V gene has CDR1 LNHDA and CDR2 SQIVND (reference sequence). The CDR3 consists of 16 residues. CDR3 residues: CASSPTEQGFNQPQHF. The CDR3 bases are TGTGCCAGTAGCCCGACGGAACAGGGCTTCAATCAGCCCCAGCATTTT.

CDR3 in amino acids: CASRPTGTGRANGYTF. The CDR3 bases are TGTGCCAGTAGGCCAACCGGGACAGGCCGAGCAAATGGCTACACCTTC. V usage is TRBV19 and J usage is TRBJ1-2, with 8 bases matching TRBD1. V lost 6 bases and J lost 6; bases outside the gene matches: 15. Germline CDR1 and CDR2: LNHDA and SQIVND (reference sequence). This CDR3 has 16 residues. Based on the CDR3 plus reference TRBV19 and TRBJ1-2, the full variable domain is DGGITQSPKYLFRKEGQNVTLSCEQNLNHDAMYWYRQDPGQGLRLIYYSQIVNDFQKGDIAEGYSVSREKKESFPLTVTSAQKNPTAFYLCASRPTGTGRANGYTFGSGTRLTVV.

This chain links TRBV10-3 with TRBJ1-5; D unclear. This CDR3 contains 14 residues. Germline V gene lookup returns CDR1 ENHRY and CDR2 SYGVKD. Trimming cost V 3 bases and J 2 bases, with 8 bases left between them. The CDR3 spells CAISESGGNQPQHF. The CDR3 region has the DNA TGTGCCATCAGTGAATCAGGCGGCAATCAGCCCCAGCATTTT.

This clone was observed a handful of times. The chain employs TRBV27 and TRBJ1-2; 10 nucleotides match TRBD1. V shed 4 bases and J 14 bases; nucleotides not matched to a gene: 16. Germline values: CDR1 MNHEY, CDR2 SMNVEV (reference sequence). The CDR3 covers 15 residues. The CDR3 reads CASSYVGSTGGGETF. CDR3 nucleotide sequence: TGTGCCAGCAGTTACGTCGGGTCGACAGGGGGCGGGGAAACCTTC.

The chain links TRBV10-3 to TRBJ1-6; D remains ambiguous. V was trimmed by 8 bases and J by 7 bases, leaving 12 bases between them. Germline values: CDR1 ENHRY, CDR2 SYGVKD. This CDR3 has 13 amino acids. CDR3 DNA sequence: TGTGCCATCTGCGGGGAGCCCAATTCACCCCTCCACTTT. This translates into CAICGEPNSPLHF.

This clone was counted only a few times. This chain links TRBV27 with TRBJ2-7; D unclear. CDR3 length: 15 amino acids. Germline V gene data show CDR1 as MNHEY and CDR2 as SMNVEV (reference sequence). The V gene lost 0 bases and the J gene lost 3 bases, with 12 bases spanning the gap. The CDR3 DNA follows: TGTGCCAGCAGTTTATCGTCAGGTTCCTACTACGAGCAGTACTTC. Its translation: CASSLSSGSYYEQYF.